The next 16 T cell receptor beta chains were all read from a single sample in a study of identical twins (dated by TCRdb to about 2016). Library preparation was by 5' RACE. The data were produced on an Illumina HiSeq 2000. The public reads were run again by TCRdb, first through fastp at Q25 and then through MiXCR, and only productive beta chains were kept. Rows with a matching CDR3 protein are joined into one entry that keeps the most common DNA and genes. The sample contains 450,000 or so distinct CDR3 sequences, 20% to 25% of them found a single time. In total, the top ten clones hold about 3% of the sample. The same sample was also used in a study of T cells expressing NK-cell markers.

Source material: CD4+ T cells sorted from blood. The source is a woman in her late teens or twenties in good health.

The J gene is TRBJ2-7, the V gene TRBV3-1; TRBD2 aligns across 7 bases. The V segment lost 2 bases and the J segment 7 bases; nucleotides outside the gene matches: 8. CDR3 length: 14 residues. Germline CDR1 LGHDT, CDR2 YNNKEL (reference sequence). CDR3 sequence (DNA): TGTGCCAGCAGCCAAACGGGGGGATCAGAAGAGCAGTACTTC. It yields the protein CASSQTGGSEEQYF.

This clonotype was seen a few times. The rearrangement links TRBV5-6 to TRBJ2-5; weak D call: TRBD1 (6 bases). Germline V gives CDR1 SGHDT, CDR2 YYEEEE. Trimming took 0 bases from V and 4 from J, leaving 13 bases between them. The length of the CDR3 is 15 residues. The CDR3 spells CASSLVGARRETQYF. In DNA, the CDR3 is TGTGCCAGCAGCTTGGTGGGGGCGCGGAGAGAGACCCAGTACTTC.

J is TRBJ2-2 and V is TRBV11-3; D unclear. V lost 5 bases and J 5 bases, leaving 15 bases between the germline ends. The CDR3 totals 15 residues. Germline V CDR1 and CDR2: SGHNT, YENEEA. The CDR3 loop is CASSRILGRTGELFF. The DNA of the CDR3 is TGTGCCAGCAGCAGAATTCTAGGGCGGACCGGGGAGCTGTTTTTT.

This clonotype was counted only a few times. The J gene is TRBJ2-7, the V gene TRBV5-1; TRBD1 agrees at 8 bases. CDR1 SGHRS and CDR2 YFSETQ come from the germline V gene. The CDR3 is 17 residues long. The V segment lost 3 bases and the J segment 1 base; nucleotides outside the gene matches: 12. CDR3 sequence: CASSSPGGQGISYEQYF. The CDR3 coding sequence is TGCGCCAGCAGCTCACCGGGCGGACAGGGTATTTCCTACGAGCAGTACTTC.

This clonotype has just a few counts. The chain carries TRBV7-2 and TRBJ1-3; TRBD1 matches at 7 bases. Germline assignment: CDR1 SGHTA and CDR2 FQGNSA. The CDR3 length is 17 residues. V was clipped by 5 bases and J by 0 bases; unmatched bases: 10. CDR3 in DNA: TGTGCCAGCAGCCTGGGACAGCTTCTGAGCTCTGGAAACACCATATATTTT. This sequence encodes CASSLGQLLSSGNTIYF. The whole variable domain, filled in from reference TRBV7-2 and TRBJ1-3, reads GAGVSQSPSNKVTEKGKDVELRCDPISGHTALYWYRQSLGQGLEFLIYFQGNSAPDKSGLPSDRFSAERTGGSVSTLTIQRTQQEDSAVYLCASSLGQLLSSGNTIYFGEGSWLTVV.

This sequence joins TRBV6-5 and TRBJ2-6, with D maybe TRBD1 (6 bases). Trimming took 4 bases from V and 0 from J, leaving 16 bases between them. The germline gives CDR1 MNHEY, CDR2 SVGAGI. This CDR3 has 18 amino acids. CDR3: CASSSYRAVSSGANVLTF. The CDR3 region has the DNA TGTGCCAGCAGTTCCTACAGGGCCGTTAGCTCTGGGGCCAACGTCCTGACTTTC.

DNA for the CDR3: TGTGCCAGCAGTTACTCGTTGGGGAACACTGAAGCTTTCTTT. Its translation: CASSYSLGNTEAFF. The rearrangement joins TRBV6-2 or TRBV6-3 to TRBJ1-1; D gene uncertain. This CDR3 spans 14 amino acids. Per the germline V gene, CDR1 is MNHEY and CDR2 is SVGEGT. V lost 0 bases, J lost 1 base, and 6 bases lay in between.

This clonotype was counted a few times. CDR3 bases: TGTGCCAGCAGCCCGTTGACAGGGCGGGCTGAGCAGTTCTTC. Encoded protein: CASSPLTGRAEQFF. The chain has TRBV5-5 and TRBJ2-1; TRBD1 matches at 7 bases. J gave up 9 bases and V 4 bases, and 10 bases lay outside the gene matches. Germline CDR1 is SGHKS and CDR2 is YYEKEE (reference sequence). The CDR3 sequence is 14 residues long.

The chain couples TRBV7-2 to TRBJ2-1; D gene uncertain. CDR3 length: 14 amino acids. CDR1 SGHTA and CDR2 FQGNSA come from the germline V gene. The V and J ends lost 1 base and 4 bases respectively, with 8 bases between them. Here the CDR3 DNA reads TGTGCCAGCAGCTTAGGGACGCATTACAATGAGCAGTTCTTC. As protein: CASSLGTHYNEQFF.

Only a few counts were recorded for this clonotype. J is TRBJ1-3 and V is TRBV10-3, with a possible D match to TRBD1 (6 bases). Deletions cut 3 bases from V and 0 bases from J, with 12 bases between. This CDR3 is 16 amino acids long. In germline, CDR1 is ENHRY, CDR2 SYGVKD. This CDR3 reads CAISDRRGDSGNTIYF. CDR3 bases: TGTGCCATCAGTGACCGCAGGGGCGACTCTGGAAACACCATATATTTT.

This clonotype turned up a few times. CDR3: CASSGHRVDTEAFF. Here the CDR3 DNA reads TGCGCCAGCAGTGGACACAGGGTTGACACTGAAGCTTTCTTT. The chain joins TRBV10-2 to TRBJ1-1, with D possibly being TRBD1 (6 bases). The V and J ends lost 4 bases and 3 bases respectively, with 12 bases between them. There are 14 residues in the CDR3. In germline, CDR1 is WSHSY, CDR2 SAAADI.

V gene TRBV10-3 combines with J gene TRBJ1-5; 7 bases match TRBD1. Germline CDR1 reads ENHRY; CDR2 reads SYGVKD. The CDR3 length is 14 residues. V was clipped by 4 bases and J by 3 bases; unmatched bases: 3. The CDR3 DNA reads TGTGCCATCAGTGGGGACAGAAACAATCAGCCCCAGCATTTT. Residues: CAISGDRNNQPQHF.

This chain links TRBV12-3 or TRBV12-4 with TRBJ1-4; weak D call: TRBD1 (5 bases). V lost 4 bases, J lost 4 bases, and 10 bases lay in between. The CDR3 has 14 amino acids. The CDR3 DNA is TGTGCCAGCAGTTGGGGACGGCGTAATGAAAAACTGTTTTTT. Translating gives CASSWGRRNEKLFF.

This clonotype was observed a handful of times. V and J are TRBV12-3 or TRBV12-4 and TRBJ1-5; 7 positions match TRBD1. The CDR3 length is 13 residues. V lost 6 bases, J lost 6 bases, and 5 bases stayed unmatched. The CDR3 reads CASRDREGQPQHF. CDR3 bases: TGTGCCAGCAGAGACAGGGAGGGTCAGCCCCAGCATTTT.

This clonotype was counted ten times or more. The rearrangement links TRBV29-1 to TRBJ1-5; possibly TRBD1 for D (5 bases). The germline V and J ends were trimmed by 6 bases and 1 base, with 13 bases remaining between them. This CDR3 spans 14 amino acids. In germline, CDR1 is SQVTM, CDR2 ANQGSEA. CDR3 region: CSVRGPGSNQPQHF. CDR3 coding DNA: TGCAGCGTACGGGGCCCAGGGAGCAATCAGCCCCAGCATTTT.

This clonotype came up a few times. The CDR3 is CASSGPAGGSGDTQYF. DNA for the CDR3: TGTGCCAGCAGCGGACCTGCGGGGGGGAGTGGAGATACGCAGTATTTT. This sequence joins TRBV9 and TRBJ2-3; 9 bases fit TRBD2. CDR1 is SGDLS, CDR2 YYNGEE, per germline. The trim removed 3 bases at V and 5 bases at J, leaving 10 bases unmatched. The CDR3 is 16 amino acids.